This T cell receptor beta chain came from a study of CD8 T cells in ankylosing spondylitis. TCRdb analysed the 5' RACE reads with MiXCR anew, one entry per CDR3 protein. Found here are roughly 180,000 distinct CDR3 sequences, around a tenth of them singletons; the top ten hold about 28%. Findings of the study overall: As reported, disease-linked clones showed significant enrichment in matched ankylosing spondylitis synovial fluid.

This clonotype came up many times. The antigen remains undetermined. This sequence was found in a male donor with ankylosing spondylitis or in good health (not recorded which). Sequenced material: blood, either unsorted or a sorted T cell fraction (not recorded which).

In DNA, the CDR3 is TGCAGTGCGAGGACAGGGCTCTCTGGAAACACCATATATTTT. Its translation is CSARTGLSGNTIYF. The chain joins TRBV20-1 to TRBJ1-3; 8 nucleotides align to TRBD1. The germline V gene has CDR1 DFQATT and CDR2 SNEGSKA (reference sequence). CDR3 length equals 14 residues. V shed 6 bases and J 0 bases; nucleotides not matched to a gene: 4.